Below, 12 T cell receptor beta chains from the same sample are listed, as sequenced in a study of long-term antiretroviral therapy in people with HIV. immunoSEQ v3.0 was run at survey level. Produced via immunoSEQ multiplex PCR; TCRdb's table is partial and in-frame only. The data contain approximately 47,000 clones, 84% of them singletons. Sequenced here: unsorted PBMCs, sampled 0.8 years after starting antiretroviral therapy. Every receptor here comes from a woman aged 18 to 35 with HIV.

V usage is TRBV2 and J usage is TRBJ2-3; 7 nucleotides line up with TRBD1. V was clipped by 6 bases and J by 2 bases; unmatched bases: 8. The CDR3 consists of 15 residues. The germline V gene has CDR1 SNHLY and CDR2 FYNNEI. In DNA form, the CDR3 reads TGTGCCAGCAGGGAAAGGGGGCTGATCACAGATACGCAGTATTTT. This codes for CASRERGLITDTQYF.

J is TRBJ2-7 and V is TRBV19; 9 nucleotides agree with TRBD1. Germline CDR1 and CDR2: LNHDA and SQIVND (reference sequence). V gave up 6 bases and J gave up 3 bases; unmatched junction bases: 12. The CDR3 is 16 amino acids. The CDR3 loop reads CASSEQGAARFYEQYF. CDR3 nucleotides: TGTGCCAGTAGCGAACAGGGGGCGGCCAGGTTCTACGAGCAGTACTTC.

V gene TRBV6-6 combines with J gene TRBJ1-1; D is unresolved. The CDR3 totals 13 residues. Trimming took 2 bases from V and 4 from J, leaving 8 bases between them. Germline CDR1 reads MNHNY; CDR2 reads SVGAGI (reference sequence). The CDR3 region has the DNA TGTGCCAGCAGTTACGGGGTGAGCACTGAAGCTTTCTTT. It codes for CASSYGVSTEAFF.

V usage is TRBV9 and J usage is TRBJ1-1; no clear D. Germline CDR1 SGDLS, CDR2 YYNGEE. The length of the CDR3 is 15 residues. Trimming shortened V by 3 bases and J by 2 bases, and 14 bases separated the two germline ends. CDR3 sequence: CASSGGLYANTEAFF. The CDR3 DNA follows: TGTGCCAGCAGCGGAGGACTGTACGCTAACACTGAAGCTTTCTTT.

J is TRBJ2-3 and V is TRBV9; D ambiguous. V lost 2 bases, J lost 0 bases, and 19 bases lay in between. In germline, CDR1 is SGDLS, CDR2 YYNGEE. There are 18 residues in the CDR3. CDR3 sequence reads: CASSVNLGSPSSTDTQYF. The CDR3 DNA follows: TGTGCCAGCAGCGTCAACCTCGGGTCGCCCTCTAGCACAGATACGCAGTATTTT.

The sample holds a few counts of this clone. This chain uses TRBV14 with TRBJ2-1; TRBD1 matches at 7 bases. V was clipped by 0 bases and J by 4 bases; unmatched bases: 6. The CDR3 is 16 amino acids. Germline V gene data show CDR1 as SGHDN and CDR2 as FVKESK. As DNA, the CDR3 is TGTGCCAGCAGCCAAGAAAGGGGGCCACCTTACAATGAGCAGTTCTTC. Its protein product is CASSQERGPPYNEQFF.

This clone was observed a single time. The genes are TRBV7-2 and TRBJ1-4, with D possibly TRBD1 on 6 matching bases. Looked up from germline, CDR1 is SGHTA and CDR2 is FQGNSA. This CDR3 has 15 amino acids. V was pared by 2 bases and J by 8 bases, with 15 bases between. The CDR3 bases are TGTGCCAGCAGCTTACAGGGGACCTCCATAGAAAAACTGTTTTTT. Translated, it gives CASSLQGTSIEKLFF. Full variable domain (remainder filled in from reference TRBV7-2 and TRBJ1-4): GAGVSQSPSNKVTEKGKDVELRCDPISGHTALYWYRQSLGQGLEFLIYFQGNSAPDKSGLPSDRFSAERTGGSVSTLTIQRTQQEDSAVYLCASSLQGTSIEKLFFGSGTQLSVL.

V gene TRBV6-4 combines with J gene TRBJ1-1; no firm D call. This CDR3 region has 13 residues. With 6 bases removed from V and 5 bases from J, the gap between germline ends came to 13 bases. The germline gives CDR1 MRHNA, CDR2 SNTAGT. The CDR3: CASRAEVLTEAFF. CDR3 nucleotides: TGTGCCAGCAGGGCCGAAGTTCTTACTGAAGCTTTCTTT.

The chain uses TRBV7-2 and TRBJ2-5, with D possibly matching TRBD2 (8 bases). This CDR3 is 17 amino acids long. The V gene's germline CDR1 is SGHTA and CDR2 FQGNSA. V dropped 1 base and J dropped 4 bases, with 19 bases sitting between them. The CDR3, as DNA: TGTGCCAGCAGCTTAGTAAGCGGGAGAGGGGGCGGAGAGACCCAGTACTTC. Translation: CASSLVSGRGGGETQYF. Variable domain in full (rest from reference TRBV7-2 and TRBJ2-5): GAGVSQSPSNKVTEKGKDVELRCDPISGHTALYWYRQSLGQGLEFLIYFQGNSAPDKSGLPSDRFSAERTGGSVSTLTIQRTQQEDSAVYLCASSLVSGRGGGETQYFGPGTRLLVL.

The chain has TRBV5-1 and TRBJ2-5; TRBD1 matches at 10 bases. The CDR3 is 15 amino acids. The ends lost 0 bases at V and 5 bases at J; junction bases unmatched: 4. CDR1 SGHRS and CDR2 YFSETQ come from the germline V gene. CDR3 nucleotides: TGCGCCAGCAGCTTGGGACAGGGGGCTGGGGAGACCCAGTACTTC. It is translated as CASSLGQGAGETQYF.

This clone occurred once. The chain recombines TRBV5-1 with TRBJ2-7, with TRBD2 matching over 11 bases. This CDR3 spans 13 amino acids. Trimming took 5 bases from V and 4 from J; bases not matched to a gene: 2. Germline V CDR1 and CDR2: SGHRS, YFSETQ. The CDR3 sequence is CASRTSGGYEQYF. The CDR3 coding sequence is TGCGCCAGCAGAACTAGCGGGGGATACGAGCAGTACTTC.

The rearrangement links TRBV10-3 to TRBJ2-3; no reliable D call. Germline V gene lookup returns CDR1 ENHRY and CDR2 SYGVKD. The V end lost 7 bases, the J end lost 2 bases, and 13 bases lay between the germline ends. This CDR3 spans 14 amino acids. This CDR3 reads CAINPSKDTDTQYF. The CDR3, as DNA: TGTGCCATCAATCCGAGTAAGGACACAGATACGCAGTATTTT.